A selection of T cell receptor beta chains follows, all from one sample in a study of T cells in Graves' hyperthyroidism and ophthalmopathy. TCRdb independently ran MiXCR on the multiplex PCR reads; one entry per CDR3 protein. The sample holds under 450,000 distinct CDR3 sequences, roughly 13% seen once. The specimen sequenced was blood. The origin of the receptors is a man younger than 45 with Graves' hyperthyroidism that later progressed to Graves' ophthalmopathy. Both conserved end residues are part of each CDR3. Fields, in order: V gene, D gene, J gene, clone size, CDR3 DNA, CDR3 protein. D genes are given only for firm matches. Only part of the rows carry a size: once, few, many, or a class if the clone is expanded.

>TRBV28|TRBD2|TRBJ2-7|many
TGTGCCACCGGGACTAGCGGATACGAGCAGTACTTC
CATGTSGYEQYF
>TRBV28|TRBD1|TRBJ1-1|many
TGTGCCAGCAGCCCCAGGGGGCGCGGGGACACTGAAGCTTTCTTT
CASSPRGRGDTEAFF
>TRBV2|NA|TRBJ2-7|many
TGTGCCAGCAAGGGGTACCTGATTGAGCAGTACTTC
CASKGYLIEQYF
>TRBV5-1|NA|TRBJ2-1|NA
TGCGCCAGCAGCTTGGCCAGGGTATCCTACAATGAGCAGTTCTTC
CASSLARVSYNEQFF
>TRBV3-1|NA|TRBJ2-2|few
TGTGCCAGCAGCCAAGATCTCAATAAGGTGCTGTTTTTT
CASSQDLNKVLFF
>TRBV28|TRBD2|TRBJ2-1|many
TGTGCCAGCAGTTTGAATCACGGGGGGGAATACAATGAGCAGTTCTTC
CASSLNHGGEYNEQFF
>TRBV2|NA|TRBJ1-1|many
TGTGCCAGCAGCGAGGCAGCGAACACTGAAGCTTTCTTT
CASSEAANTEAFF
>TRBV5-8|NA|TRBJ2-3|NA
TGTGCCACACAGGATATCACAGATACGCAGTATTTT
CATQDITDTQYF
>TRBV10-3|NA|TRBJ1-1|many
TGTGCCTCACAGGGAATTGGCACTGAAGCTTTCTTT
CASQGIGTEAFF
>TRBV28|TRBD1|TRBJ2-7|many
TGTGCCAGCAGCTCCGGGACAGGGTGGTCCTACGAGCAGTACTTC
CASSSGTGWSYEQYF
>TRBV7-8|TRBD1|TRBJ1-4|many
TGTGCCAGCAGTACTAACAGGGGTGCTAATGAAAAACTGTTTTTT
CASSTNRGANEKLFF
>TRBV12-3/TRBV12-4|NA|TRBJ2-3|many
TGTGCCAGCAGTTTGTTGTATTTGCAGGGCACAGATACGCAGTATTTT
CASSLLYLQGTDTQYF
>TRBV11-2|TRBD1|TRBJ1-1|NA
TGTGCCAGCAGCACAAACAGGGGGCGGACTGAAGCTTTCTTT
CASSTNRGRTEAFF
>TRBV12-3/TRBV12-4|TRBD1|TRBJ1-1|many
TGTGCCAGCAGTTTACGAGGGGGCGGCACTGAAGCTTTCTTT
CASSLRGGGTEAFF
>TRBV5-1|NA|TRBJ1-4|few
TGCGCCAGCAGCAGCCAGGCAGGACCTAATGAAAAACTGTTTTTT
CASSSQAGPNEKLFF
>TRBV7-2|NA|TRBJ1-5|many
TGTGCCAGCAGCATCGTAGGACAGAGGAGTCAGCCCCAGCATTTT
CASSIVGQRSQPQHF
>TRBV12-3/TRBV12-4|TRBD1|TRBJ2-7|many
TGTGCCAGCAGTGGAGGACAGGGGGATTTCTACGAGCAGTACTTC
CASSGGQGDFYEQYF
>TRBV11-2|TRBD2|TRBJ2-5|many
TGTGCCAGCAGCTTAGATCGGCCGGGGGGGGCGGGAGAGACCCAGTACTTC
CASSLDRPGGAGETQYF
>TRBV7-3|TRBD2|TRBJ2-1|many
TGTGCCAGCAGCCCAACCCATAGCGGGGGCTATGAGCAGTTCTTC
CASSPTHSGGYEQFF
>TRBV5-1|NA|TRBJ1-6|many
TGCGCCAGCAGCTTGGAGTCCTATAATTCACCCCTCCACTTT
CASSLESYNSPLHF
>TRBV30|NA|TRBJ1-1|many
TGTGCCTGGAGTGGAGACAGTGCTGAAGCTTTCTTT
CAWSGDSAEAFF
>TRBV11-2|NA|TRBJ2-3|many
TGTGCCAGCAGCCGCCTGGGGGGAAGGGCTACAGATACGCAGTATTTT
CASSRLGGRATDTQYF
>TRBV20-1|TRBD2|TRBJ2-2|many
TGCAGTGCCCAAAGGACTAGCGGCTTCTCCGGGGAGCTGTTTTTT
CSAQRTSGFSGELFF
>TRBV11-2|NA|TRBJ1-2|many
TGTGCCAGCAGTTTAGGCAGGGGCAGCTATGGCTACACCTTC
CASSLGRGSYGYTF
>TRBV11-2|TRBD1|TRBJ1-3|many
TGTGCCAGCAGCAAATGGACAGGGGGCAAAGAAGGAAACACCATATATTTT
CASSKWTGGKEGNTIYF
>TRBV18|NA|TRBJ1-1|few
TGTGCCAGCTCACCACGGACGGGGGGCATGAACACTGAAGCTTTCTTT
CASSPRTGGMNTEAFF
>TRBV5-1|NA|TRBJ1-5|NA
TGCGCCAGCAGCTTGGGGGCACCGGGACATCCATCCCAGCCCCAGCATTTT
CASSLGAPGHPSQPQHF
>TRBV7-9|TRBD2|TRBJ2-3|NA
TGTGCCAGCAGCTTAGCGAGTGGCGGGAGGGCCGGGCCGGGGTGGCAGTATTTT
CASSLASGGRAGPGWQYF